Following are 13 T cell receptor beta chains from one sample sequenced in a study of T cell clusters in autoimmune cytopenias. Multiplex touch-down PCR amplified TRB using TRB-A and TRB-B pools in one tube. Reanalyzing the multiplex PCR reads, TCRdb keeps one entry per CDR3 protein, without DNA. The repertoire table contains 8,000 to 8,500 distinct CDR3 sequences. Roughly 38,000 genome equivalents of blood DNA were amplified for TRB. The sample comprised peripheral blood. Receptors were obtained from a human donor with an autoimmune cytopenia or autoimmune hepatitis (not recorded which).

This chain connects TRBV10-3 to TRBJ2-2; the TRBD1 assignment by TCRdb is unverifiable without DNA. Germline V gives CDR1 ENHRY, CDR2 SYGVKD. This CDR3 is built from 15 residues. CDR3 sequence reads: CAISSVTGLGGELFF.

This clonotype ranks as medium-sized in terms of frequency. The chain is built from TRBV15 and TRBJ2-7. The length of the CDR3 is 13 residues. The germline V gene encodes CDR1 LNHNV and CDR2 YYDKDF (reference sequence). The CDR3 is CATSREAAYEQYF.

The chain is built from TRBV7-7 and TRBJ2-7. This CDR3 has 14 amino acids. CDR1 SSHAT and CDR2 FNYEAQ come from the germline V gene (reference sequence). CDR3 protein: CASSLGAESYEQYF.

This clonotype registers medium-sized by frequency. V and J are TRBV6-1 and TRBJ2-3; TCRdb lists TRBD2, though no DNA is available to test this call. Germline loops: CDR1 MNHNS, CDR2 SASEGT. The CDR3 covers 15 residues. The CDR3: CASRGLAGVTDTQYF.

The gene calls are TRBV5-6 and TRBJ1-3. Germline V CDR1 and CDR2: SGHDT, YYEEEE. The CDR3 is made up of 16 amino acids. The CDR3 spells CASSSPRYDSGNTIYF. The whole variable domain, filled in from reference TRBV5-6 and TRBJ1-3, reads DAGVTQSPTHLIKTRGQQVTLRCSPKSGHDTVSWYQQALGQGPQFIFQYYEEEERQRGNFPDRFSGHQFPNYSSELNVNALLLGDSALYLCASSSPRYDSGNTIYFGEGSWLTVV.

This clonotype counts as medium-sized by frequency. The rearrangement links TRBV18 to TRBJ2-2; without DNA, the TCRdb call of TRBD1 cannot be checked. The CDR3 consists of 15 residues. Germline CDR1 is KGHSH and CDR2 is LQKENI. Here the CDR3 reads CASSSGQGYTGELFF.

This rearrangement joins TRBV12-3 or TRBV12-4 to TRBJ2-2. The length of the CDR3 is 12 residues. CDR3 residues: CASSLTSGELFF.

This clonotype is labeled medium-sized based on frequency. This sequence joins TRBV12-3 or TRBV12-4 and TRBJ1-5; TCRdb reports TRBD1, a call that lacks DNA to check it against. CDR3 length equals 16 residues. The CDR3 is CASSVLRAYSNQPQHF.

The chain carries TRBV20-1 and TRBJ2-7; TCRdb indicates TRBD2, and absent DNA this call remains unverified. Per the germline V gene, CDR1 is DFQATT and CDR2 is SNEGSKA (reference sequence). The CDR3 extends over 15 amino acids. The CDR3 loop reads CSATGTSGNSYEQYF.

V gene TRBV5-4 combines with J gene TRBJ2-5; TCRdb calls TRBD1, which cannot be checked without DNA. The CDR3 runs 13 residues. Germline-derived CDR1 and CDR2 are SGHNT and YYREEE (reference sequence). CDR3 loop: CASRTQGQETQYF.

Its frequency marks this clonotype as medium-sized. The chain employs TRBV7-2 and TRBJ2-2; with no DNA, the TCRdb D assignment of TRBD2 cannot be verified. CDR1 is SGHTA and CDR2 is FQGNSA in the germline V gene. There are 16 residues in the CDR3. The CDR3 loop is CASSLGTSGNTGELFF.

Considering frequency, this clonotype is medium-sized. The chain recombines TRBV18 with TRBJ2-5. Germline values: CDR1 KGHSH, CDR2 LQKENI. The CDR3 runs 15 residues. This CDR3 is CASSPPSLRQETQYF.

This clonotype is labeled medium-sized (0.01 to 0.1%) based on frequency. V gene TRBV5-1 combines with J gene TRBJ2-5. The CDR3 runs to 14 residues. The germline V gene has CDR1 SGHRS and CDR2 YFSETQ. The CDR3 is CASSLAGIQETQYF.